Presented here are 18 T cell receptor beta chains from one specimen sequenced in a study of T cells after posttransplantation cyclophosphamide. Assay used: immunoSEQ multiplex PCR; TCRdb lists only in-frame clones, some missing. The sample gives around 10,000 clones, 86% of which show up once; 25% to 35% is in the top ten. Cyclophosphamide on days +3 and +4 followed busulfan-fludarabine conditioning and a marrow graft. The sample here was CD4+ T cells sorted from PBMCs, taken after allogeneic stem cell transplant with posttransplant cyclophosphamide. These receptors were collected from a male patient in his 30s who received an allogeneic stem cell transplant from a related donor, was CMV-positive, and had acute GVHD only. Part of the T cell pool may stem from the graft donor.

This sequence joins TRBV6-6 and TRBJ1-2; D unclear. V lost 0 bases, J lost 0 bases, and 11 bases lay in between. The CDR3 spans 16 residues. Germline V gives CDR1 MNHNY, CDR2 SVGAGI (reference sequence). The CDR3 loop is CASSYSILRTNYGYTF. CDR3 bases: TGTGCCAGCAGTTACTCGATATTGAGGACTAACTATGGCTACACCTTC.

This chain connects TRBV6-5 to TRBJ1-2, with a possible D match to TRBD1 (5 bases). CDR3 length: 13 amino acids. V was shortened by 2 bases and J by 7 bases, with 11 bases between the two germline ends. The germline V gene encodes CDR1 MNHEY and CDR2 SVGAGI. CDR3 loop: CASSYVQGSGYTF. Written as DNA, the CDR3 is TGTGCCAGCAGTTACGTCCAGGGCAGTGGCTACACCTTC.

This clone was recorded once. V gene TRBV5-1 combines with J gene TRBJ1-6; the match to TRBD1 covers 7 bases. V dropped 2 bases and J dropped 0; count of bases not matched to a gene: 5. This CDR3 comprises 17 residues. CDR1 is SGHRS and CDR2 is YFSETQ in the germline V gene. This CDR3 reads CASSLKQGSSYNSPLHF. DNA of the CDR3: TGCGCCAGCAGCTTAAAACAGGGGAGCTCCTATAATTCACCCCTCCACTTT.

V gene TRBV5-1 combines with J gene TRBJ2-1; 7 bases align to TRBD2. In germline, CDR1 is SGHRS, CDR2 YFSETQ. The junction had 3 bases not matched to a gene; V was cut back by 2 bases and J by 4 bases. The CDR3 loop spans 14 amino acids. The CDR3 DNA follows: TGCGCCAGCAGCTTAAGCGGGGCTTACAATGAGCAGTTCTTC. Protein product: CASSLSGAYNEQFF.

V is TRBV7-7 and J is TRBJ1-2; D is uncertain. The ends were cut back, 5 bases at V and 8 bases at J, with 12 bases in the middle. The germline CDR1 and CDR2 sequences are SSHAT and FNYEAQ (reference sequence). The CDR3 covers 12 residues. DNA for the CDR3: TGTGCCAGCAGCCCAGATAAGTGGGGCTACACCTTC. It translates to CASSPDKWGYTF.

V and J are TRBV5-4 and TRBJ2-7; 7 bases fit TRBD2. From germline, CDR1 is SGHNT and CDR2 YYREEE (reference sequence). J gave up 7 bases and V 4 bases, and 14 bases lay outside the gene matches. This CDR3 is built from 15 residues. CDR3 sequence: CASSPRLAGSSEQYF. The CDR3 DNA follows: TGTGCCAGCAGCCCCCGACTAGCCGGTAGTAGTGAGCAGTACTTC.

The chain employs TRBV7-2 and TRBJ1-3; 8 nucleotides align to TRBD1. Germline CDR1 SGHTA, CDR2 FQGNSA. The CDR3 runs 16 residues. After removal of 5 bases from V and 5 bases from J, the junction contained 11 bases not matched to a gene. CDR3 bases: TGTGCCAGCAGCCGACGTGGGGGGACAGGAAGAAACACCATATATTTT. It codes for CASSRRGGTGRNTIYF.

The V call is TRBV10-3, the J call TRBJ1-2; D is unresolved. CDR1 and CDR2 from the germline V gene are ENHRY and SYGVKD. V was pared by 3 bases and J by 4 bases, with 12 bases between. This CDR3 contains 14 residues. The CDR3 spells CAISDGEAFYGYTF. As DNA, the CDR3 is TGTGCCATCAGTGACGGGGAGGCTTTCTATGGCTACACCTTC.

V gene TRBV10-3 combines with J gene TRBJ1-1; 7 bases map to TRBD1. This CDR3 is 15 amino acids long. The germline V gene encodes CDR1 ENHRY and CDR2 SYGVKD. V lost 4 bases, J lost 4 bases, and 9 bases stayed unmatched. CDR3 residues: CAISGTGDGFTEAFF. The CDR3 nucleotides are TGTGCCATCAGTGGCACAGGGGATGGGTTCACTGAAGCTTTCTTT.

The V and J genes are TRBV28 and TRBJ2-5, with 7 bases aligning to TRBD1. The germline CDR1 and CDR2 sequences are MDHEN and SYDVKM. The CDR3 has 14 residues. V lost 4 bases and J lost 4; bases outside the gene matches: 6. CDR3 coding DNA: TGTGCCAGCAGTTCCCCGACAGGGCGAGAGACCCAGTACTTC. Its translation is CASSSPTGRETQYF.

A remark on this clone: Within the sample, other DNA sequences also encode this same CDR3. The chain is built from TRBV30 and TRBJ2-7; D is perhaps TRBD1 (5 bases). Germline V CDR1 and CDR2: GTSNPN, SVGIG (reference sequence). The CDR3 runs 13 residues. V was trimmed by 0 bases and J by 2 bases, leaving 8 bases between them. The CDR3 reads CAWSVQDTYEQYF. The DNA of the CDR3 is TGTGCCTGGAGTGTACAGGATACCTACGAGCAGTACTTC.

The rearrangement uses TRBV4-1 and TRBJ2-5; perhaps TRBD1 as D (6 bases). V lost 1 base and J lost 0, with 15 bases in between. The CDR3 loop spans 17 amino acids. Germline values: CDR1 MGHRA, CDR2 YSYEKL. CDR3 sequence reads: CASSQGVGGRYQETQYF. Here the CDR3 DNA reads TGCGCCAGCAGCCAAGGTGTTGGGGGCCGGTACCAAGAGACCCAGTACTTC.

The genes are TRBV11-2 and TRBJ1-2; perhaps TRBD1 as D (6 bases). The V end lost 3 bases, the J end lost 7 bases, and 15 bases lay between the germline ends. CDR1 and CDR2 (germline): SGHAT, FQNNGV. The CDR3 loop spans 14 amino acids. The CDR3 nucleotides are TGTGCCAGCAGCTTCGGACAGACCGGCTCTGGCTACACCTTC. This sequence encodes CASSFGQTGSGYTF.

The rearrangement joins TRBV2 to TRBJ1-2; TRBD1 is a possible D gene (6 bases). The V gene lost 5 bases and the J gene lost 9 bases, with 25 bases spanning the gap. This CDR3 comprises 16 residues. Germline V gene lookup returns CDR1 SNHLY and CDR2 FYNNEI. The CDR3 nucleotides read TGTGCCAGCAGTTTGCTCCCGGGACATCGGGCCTCCAGCTACACCTTC. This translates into CASSLLPGHRASSYTF.

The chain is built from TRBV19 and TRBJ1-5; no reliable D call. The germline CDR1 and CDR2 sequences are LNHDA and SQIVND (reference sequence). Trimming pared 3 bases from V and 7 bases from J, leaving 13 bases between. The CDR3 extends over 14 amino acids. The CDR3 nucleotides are TGTGCCAGTAGTATCAGCGGGGTTAGGCAGCCCCAGCATTTT. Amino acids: CASSISGVRQPQHF.

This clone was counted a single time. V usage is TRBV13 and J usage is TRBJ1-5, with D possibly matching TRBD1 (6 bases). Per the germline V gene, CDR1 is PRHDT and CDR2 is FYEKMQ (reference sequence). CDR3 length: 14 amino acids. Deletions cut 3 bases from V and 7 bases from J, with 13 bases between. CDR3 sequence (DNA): TGTGCCAGCAGCTTCGGGGGGCTGGGACAGCCCCAGCATTTT. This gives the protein CASSFGGLGQPQHF. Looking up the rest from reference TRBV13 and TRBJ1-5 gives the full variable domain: AAGVIQSPRHLIKEKRETATLKCYPIPRHDTVYWYQQGPGQDPQFLISFYEKMQSDKGSIPDRFSAQQFSDYHSELNMSSLELGDSALYFCASSFGGLGQPQHFGDGTRLSIL.

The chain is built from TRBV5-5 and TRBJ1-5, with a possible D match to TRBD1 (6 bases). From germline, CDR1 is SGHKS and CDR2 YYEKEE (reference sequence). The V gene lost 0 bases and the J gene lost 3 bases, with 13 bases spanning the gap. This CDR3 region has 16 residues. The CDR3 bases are TGTGCCAGCAGCTTGGTGGCAGGGGTACCCAATCAGCCCCAGCATTTT. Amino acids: CASSLVAGVPNQPQHF. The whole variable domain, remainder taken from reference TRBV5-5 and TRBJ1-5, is DAGVTQSPTHLIKTRGQQVTLRCSPISGHKSVSWYQQVLGQGPQFIFQYYEKEERGRGNFPDRFSARQFPNYSSELNVNALLLGDSALYLCASSLVAGVPNQPQHFGDGTRLSIL.

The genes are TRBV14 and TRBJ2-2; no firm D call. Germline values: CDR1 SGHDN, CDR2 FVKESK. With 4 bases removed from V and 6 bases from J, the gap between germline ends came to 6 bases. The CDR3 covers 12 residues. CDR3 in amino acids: CASSPGPGELFF. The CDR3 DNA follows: TGTGCCAGCAGCCCTGGCCCCGGGGAGCTGTTTTTT.